This note documents a single T cell receptor (beta chain) sequence. The antigen remains unidentified. The entry originates in a study of shared clonotypes between healthy human individuals. Study at large: The donors, a couple of women and three men, were aged 18 to 49.

The junction had 3 bases not matched to a gene; V was cut back by 4 bases and J by 2 bases. CDR3 length equals 15 residues. Looked up from germline, CDR1 is SGHRS and CDR2 is YFSETQ. Overall study results and limits: Sharing across four donors was seen in roughly 5.2% of naive CD4 clonotypes.

The protocol was immunoSEQ multiplex PCR, while the TCRdb copy is restricted to in-frame clones and leaves out a portion. The profile shows 2.5 million or so clones, around 94% of them singletons. The specimen sequenced was naive CD4+ T cells sorted from blood. Specified subset: CD45RA+ positively selected. The source of this sequence is a man aged 18 to 30 in good health. This chain links TRBV5-1 with TRBJ2-1, with 10 nucleotides matching TRBD1. CDR3 sequence (DNA): TGCGCCAGCAGCGATGGGACAGGGGCCTACAATGAGCAGTTCTTC. It is translated as CASSDGTGAYNEQFF.